This TCR beta chain was observed in a study of technical replicates of blood from several donors. From germline, CDR1 is SGHDT and CDR2 YYEEEE. The V and J ends lost 0 bases and 4 bases respectively, with 11 bases between them. The CDR3 extends over 14 amino acids. TCRdb's table, derived via immunoSEQ multiplex PCR, lists solely in-frame clones and lacks some. Altogether 75,000 to 95,000 clones are present, around 96% being singletons, with the ten largest covering approximately 0.25%. The chain recombines TRBV5-6 with TRBJ2-7; the D gene is possibly TRBD1 (5 bases). The sample comprised T cells isolated from PBMCs. This TCR was sampled from a human donor in good health. The CDR3 DNA is TGTGCCAGCAGCTTGGTCAGGGAAGGATACGAGCAGTACTTC. Its translation: CASSLVREGYEQYF.